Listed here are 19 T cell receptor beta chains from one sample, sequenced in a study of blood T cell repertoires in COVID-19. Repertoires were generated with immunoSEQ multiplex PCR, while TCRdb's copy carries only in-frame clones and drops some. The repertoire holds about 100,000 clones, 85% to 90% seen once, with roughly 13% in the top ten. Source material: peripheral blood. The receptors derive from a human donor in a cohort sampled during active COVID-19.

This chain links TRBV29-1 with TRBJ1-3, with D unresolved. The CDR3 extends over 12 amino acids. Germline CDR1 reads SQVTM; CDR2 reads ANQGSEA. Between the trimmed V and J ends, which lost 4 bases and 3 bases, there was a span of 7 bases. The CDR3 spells CSVGGNGNTIYF. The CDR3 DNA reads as TGCAGCGTTGGAGGGAATGGAAACACCATATATTTT.

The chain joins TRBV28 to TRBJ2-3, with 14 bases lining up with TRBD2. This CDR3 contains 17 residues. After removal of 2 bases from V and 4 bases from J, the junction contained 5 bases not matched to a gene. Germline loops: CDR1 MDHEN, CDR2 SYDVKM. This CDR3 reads CASSLGGLAGGADTQYF. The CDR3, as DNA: TGTGCCAGCAGTTTAGGAGGACTAGCGGGAGGCGCAGATACGCAGTATTTT.

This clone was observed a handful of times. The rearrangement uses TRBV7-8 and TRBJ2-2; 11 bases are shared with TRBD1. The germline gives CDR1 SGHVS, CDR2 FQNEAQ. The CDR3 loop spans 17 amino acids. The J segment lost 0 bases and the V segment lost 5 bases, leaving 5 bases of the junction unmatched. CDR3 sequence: CASSPWTGGANTGELFF. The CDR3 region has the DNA TGTGCCAGCAGCCCGTGGACAGGGGGCGCGAACACCGGGGAGCTGTTTTTT. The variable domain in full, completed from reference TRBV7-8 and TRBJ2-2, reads GAGVSQSPRYKVAKRGQDVALRCDPISGHVSLFWYQQALGQGPEFLTYFQNEAQLDKSGLPSDRFFAERPEGSVSTLKIQRTQQEDSAVYLCASSPWTGGANTGELFFGEGSRLTVL.

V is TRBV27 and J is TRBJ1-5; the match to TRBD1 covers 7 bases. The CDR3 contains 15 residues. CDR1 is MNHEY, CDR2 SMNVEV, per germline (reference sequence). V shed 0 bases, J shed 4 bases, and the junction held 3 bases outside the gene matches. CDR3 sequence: CASSLSRDRNQPQHF. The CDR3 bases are TGTGCCAGCAGTTTATCCCGGGACAGAAATCAGCCCCAGCATTTT.

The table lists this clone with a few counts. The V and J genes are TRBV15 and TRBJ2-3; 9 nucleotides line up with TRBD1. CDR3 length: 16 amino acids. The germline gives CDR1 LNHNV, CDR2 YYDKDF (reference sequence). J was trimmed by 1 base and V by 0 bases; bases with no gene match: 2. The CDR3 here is CATSRDRTGGTDTQYF. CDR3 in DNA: TGTGCCACCAGCAGAGATAGGACAGGGGGCACAGATACGCAGTATTTT.

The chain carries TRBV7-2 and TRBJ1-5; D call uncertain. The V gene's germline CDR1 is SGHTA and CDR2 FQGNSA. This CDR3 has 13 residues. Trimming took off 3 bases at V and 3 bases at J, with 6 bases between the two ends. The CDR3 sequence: CASSLADNQPQHF. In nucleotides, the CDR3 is TGTGCCAGCAGCTTGGCCGACAATCAGCCCCAGCATTTT.

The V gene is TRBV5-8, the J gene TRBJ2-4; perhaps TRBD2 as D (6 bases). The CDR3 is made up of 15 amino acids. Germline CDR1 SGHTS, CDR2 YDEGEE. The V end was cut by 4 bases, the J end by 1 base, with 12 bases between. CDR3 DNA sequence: TGTGCCAGCAGCACAGCTGGGAGGGCCAAAAACATTCAGTACTTC. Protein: CASSTAGRAKNIQYF.

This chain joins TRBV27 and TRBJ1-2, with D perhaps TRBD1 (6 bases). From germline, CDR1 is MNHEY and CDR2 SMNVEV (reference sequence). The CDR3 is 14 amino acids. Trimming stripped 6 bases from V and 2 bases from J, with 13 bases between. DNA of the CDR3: TGTGCCAGCAGCTACCGGGACACGAACTATGGCTACACCTTC. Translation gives CASSYRDTNYGYTF.

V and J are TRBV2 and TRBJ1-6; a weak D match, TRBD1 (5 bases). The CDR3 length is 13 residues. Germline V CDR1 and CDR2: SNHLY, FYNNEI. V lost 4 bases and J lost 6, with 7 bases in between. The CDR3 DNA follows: TGTGCCAGCAGTGCTGGGGCTAATTCACCCCTCCACTTT. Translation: CASSAGANSPLHF.

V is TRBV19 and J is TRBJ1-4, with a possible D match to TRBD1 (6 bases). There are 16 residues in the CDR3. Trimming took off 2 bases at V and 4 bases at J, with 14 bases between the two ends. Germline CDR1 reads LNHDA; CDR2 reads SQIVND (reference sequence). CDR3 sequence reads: CASSILSGQSNEKLFF. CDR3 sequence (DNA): TGTGCCAGTAGTATACTATCGGGACAAAGTAATGAAAAACTGTTTTTT.

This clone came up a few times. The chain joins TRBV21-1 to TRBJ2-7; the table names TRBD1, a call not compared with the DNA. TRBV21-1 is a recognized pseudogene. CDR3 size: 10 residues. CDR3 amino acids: CAIQGTEQYF. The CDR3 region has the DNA TGTGCCATACAGGGAACCGAGCAGTACTTC.

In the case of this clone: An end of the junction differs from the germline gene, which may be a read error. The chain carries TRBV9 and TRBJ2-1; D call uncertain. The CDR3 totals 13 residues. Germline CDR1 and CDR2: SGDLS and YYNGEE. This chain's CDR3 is CASSSNSHNEQFF. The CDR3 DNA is TGTGCCAGCAGCTCCAACTCCCACAATGAGCAGTTCTTC.

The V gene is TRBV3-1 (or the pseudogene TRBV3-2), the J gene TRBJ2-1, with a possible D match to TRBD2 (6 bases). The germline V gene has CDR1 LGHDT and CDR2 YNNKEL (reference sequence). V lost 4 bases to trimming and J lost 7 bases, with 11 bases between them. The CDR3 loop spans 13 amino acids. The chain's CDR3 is CASSPGLRNEQFF. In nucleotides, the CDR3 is TGTGCCAGCAGCCCGGGACTGCGGAATGAGCAGTTCTTC.

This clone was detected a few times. As DNA, the CDR3 is TGTGCCATCAGTGCCCCGGGACATGGGAACACTGAAGCTTTCTTT. This gives the protein CAISAPGHGNTEAFF. The chain recombines TRBV10-3 with TRBJ1-1; D might be TRBD1 (6 bases). In germline, CDR1 is ENHRY, CDR2 SYGVKD. This CDR3 contains 15 residues. V lost 4 bases, J lost 1 base, and 13 bases lay in between.

CDR3 amino acids: CSVARTGNSNEQFF. The CDR3 DNA reads TGCAGCGTTGCACGGACAGGGAATTCCAATGAGCAGTTCTTC. The rearrangement uses TRBV29-1 and TRBJ2-1; 8 bases map to TRBD1. This CDR3 has 14 amino acids. Germline V CDR1 and CDR2: SQVTM, ANQGSEA. J lost 6 bases, V lost 4 bases, and 8 bases had no gene match.

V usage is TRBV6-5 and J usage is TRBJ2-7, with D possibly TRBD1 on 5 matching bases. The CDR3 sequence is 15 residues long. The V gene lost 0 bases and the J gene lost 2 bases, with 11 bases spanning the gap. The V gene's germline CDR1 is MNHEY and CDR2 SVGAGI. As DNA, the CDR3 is TGTGCCAGCAGTTACTCCCTGACAGCACCCTACGAGCAGTACTTC. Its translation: CASSYSLTAPYEQYF.

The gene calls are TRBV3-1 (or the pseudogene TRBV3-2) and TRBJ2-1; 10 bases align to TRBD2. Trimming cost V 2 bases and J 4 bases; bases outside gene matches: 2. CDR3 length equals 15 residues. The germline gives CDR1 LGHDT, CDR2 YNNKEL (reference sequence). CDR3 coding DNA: TGTGCCAGCAGCCAAAGCGGGGGGGATTACAATGAGCAGTTCTTC. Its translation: CASSQSGGDYNEQFF.

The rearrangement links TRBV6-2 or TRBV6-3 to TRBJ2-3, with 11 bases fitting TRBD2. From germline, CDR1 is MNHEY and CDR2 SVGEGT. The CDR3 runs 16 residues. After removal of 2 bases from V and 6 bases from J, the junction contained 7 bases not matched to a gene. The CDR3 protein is CASSYLLAGGCDTQYF. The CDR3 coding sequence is TGTGCCAGCAGTTACCTGCTAGCGGGGGGATGTGATACGCAGTATTTT.

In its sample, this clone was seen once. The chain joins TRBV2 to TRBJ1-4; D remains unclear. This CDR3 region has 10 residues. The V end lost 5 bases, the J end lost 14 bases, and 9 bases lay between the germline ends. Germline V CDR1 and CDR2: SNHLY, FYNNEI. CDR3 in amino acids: CASSSGSLFF. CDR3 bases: TGTGCCAGCAGTTCCGGGTCCCTGTTTTTT.